Listed below are T cell receptor beta chains from one sample, sequenced in a study of T cell responses to AZD1222 COVID-19 vaccine. Assay used: immunoSEQ multiplex PCR; TCRdb lists only in-frame clones, some missing. The sample carries 150,000 or so clones, 91% recorded once. The material sequenced was peripheral blood, taken 28 days after the second AZD1222 dose. The receptors were sampled from an adult who received the AZD1222 COVID-19 vaccine. The CDR3 runs from the conserved cysteine through the conserved F or W. The order of the fields is J gene, V gene, CDR3 protein.

TRBJ1-6,TRBV9,CASSVHQGGPYNSPLHF
TRBJ2-5,TRBV4-2,CASSLIPSAGGPGETQYF
TRBJ1-5,TRBV19,CASSIVGGSSNQPQHF
TRBJ1-3,TRBV11-2,CASSLGGVSGNTIYF
TRBJ2-1,TRBV6-2/TRBV6-3,CASSKAGSYYNEQFF
TRBJ1-3,TRBV5-1,CASSHQGRTGADSTIYF
TRBJ1-6,TRBV15,CATTRQGRDSPLHF
TRBJ1-6,TRBV29-1,CSVEDLADNSPLHF
TRBJ1-6,TRBV4-2,CASSQDIQRGGSGSYNSPLHF
TRBJ2-1,TRBV19,CASKGGRSSYNEQFF
TRBJ1-6,TRBV7-9,CASSSTGVDSPLHF
TRBJ2-1,TRBV11-2,CATVTRGGLYNEQFF
TRBJ2-3,TRBV18,CASSPTGGGTDTQYF
TRBJ2-1,TRBV18,CASSPIRGGNEQFF
TRBJ2-7,TRBV6-2/TRBV6-3,CASSPWSGGLYEQYF
TRBJ2-7,TRBV6-1,CASSEGVSPYEQYF
TRBJ1-1,TRBV18,CASSARGTEAFF
TRBJ2-1,TRBV7-8,CASSPPTRPVGNEQFF
TRBJ2-3,TRBV30,CAWWAFGDTDTQYF
TRBJ1-1,TRBV30,CAWSPRGDRGSSTEAFF
TRBJ2-7,TRBV3-1/TRBV3-2,CASSQGLAGGPYEQYF
TRBJ2-2,TRBV5-1,CASSLSGRGTGELFF
TRBJ2-7,TRBV18,CASSAPGTGGPYEQYF
TRBJ1-2,TRBV29-1,CSVVRRTDLHGYTF
TRBJ2-5,TRBV5-6,CASSRGWQIQETQYF
TRBJ2-3,TRBV4-2,CASRTGGGDTDTQYF
TRBJ1-5,TRBV4-1,CASSQVGADRNQPQHF
TRBJ2-7,TRBV3-1/TRBV3-2,CASTRTGDSRSSYEQYF
TRBJ2-5,TRBV6-2/TRBV6-3,CASSYPEETQYF
TRBJ2-7,TRBV19,CASSRVAGTGEQYF
TRBJ1-4,TRBV6-5,CASSFRGKLFF
TRBJ2-1,TRBV9,CASSPRRETPWNEQFF
TRBJ1-4,TRBV30,CAWSVGIGNNEKLFF
TRBJ1-5,TRBV2,CASSETGALGSNQPQHF
TRBJ2-7,TRBV19,CASSRQGGRSYEQYF
TRBJ2-5,TRBV19,CASSFTRGETQYF
TRBJ1-1,TRBV7-9,CASSSHERGLGDAFF
TRBJ2-7,TRBV30,CAWSPSSYEQYF
TRBJ2-7,TRBV11-2,CASSLGHEQYF
TRBJ2-7,TRBV27,CASSLKTRLRQGDLFEQYF
TRBJ2-5,TRBV4-1,CALIGLAGGWETQYF